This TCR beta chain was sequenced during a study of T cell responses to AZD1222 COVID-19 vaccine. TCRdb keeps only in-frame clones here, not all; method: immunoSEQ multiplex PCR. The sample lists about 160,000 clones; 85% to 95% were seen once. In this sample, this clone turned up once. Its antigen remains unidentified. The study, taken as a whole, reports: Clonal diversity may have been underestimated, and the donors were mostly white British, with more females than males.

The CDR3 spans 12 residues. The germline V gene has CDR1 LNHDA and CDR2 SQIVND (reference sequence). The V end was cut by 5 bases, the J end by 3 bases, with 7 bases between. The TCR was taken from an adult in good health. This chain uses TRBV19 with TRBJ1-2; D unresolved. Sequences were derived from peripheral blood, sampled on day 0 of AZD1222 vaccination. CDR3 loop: CASSVGYYGYTF. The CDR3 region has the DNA TGTGCCAGTAGTGTGGGGTACTATGGCTACACCTTC.